Shown below are 17 T cell receptor beta chains from a single sample sequenced in a study of shared clonotypes between healthy human individuals. Some clones are missing from TCRdb's copy, which holds only in-frame ones; the method was immunoSEQ multiplex PCR. The table has about 1 million clones, about 75% seen once. Sequenced: memory CD4+ T cells sorted from blood. The subset: CD45RA-negative fraction. These receptors were collected from a man between 18 and 29 years old in good health.

In this sample, this clone turned up a few times. The rearrangement uses TRBV9 and TRBJ1-2; no clear D gene. V gave up 0 bases and J gave up 8 bases, with 14 bases separating them. CDR1 SGDLS and CDR2 YYNGEE come from the germline V gene. The CDR3 totals 14 residues. In DNA, the CDR3 is TGTGCCAGCAGCGTAGAGTCGAGGGAAGCCGGCTACACCTTC. It yields the protein CASSVESREAGYTF.

This chain connects TRBV29-1 to TRBJ2-3; unclear D gene. The germline V gene encodes CDR1 SQVTM and CDR2 ANQGSEA. Trimming removed 4 bases at V and 1 base at J, with 6 bases between. The CDR3 covers 12 residues. This CDR3 reads CSVGPGTDTQYF. The DNA for the CDR3 is TGCAGCGTTGGCCCGGGCACAGATACGCAGTATTTT.

This clone has just a few counts. CDR3 region: CASSGGQGRTIGYTF. The DNA for the CDR3 is TGTGCCAGCAGCGGAGGACAGGGCCGGACTATTGGCTACACCTTC. This chain links TRBV5-6 with TRBJ1-2, with 8 bases fitting TRBD1. The CDR3 covers 15 residues. Germline trimming cut 4 bases from V and 7 bases from J; bases unmatched to any gene: 12. Germline CDR1 SGHDT, CDR2 YYEEEE.

This chain joins TRBV15 and TRBJ2-1, with 7 bases lining up with TRBD2. The CDR3 covers 18 residues. V was clipped by 4 bases and J by 0 bases; unmatched bases: 12. Germline V gene sequence: CDR1 LNHNV, CDR2 YYDKDF (reference sequence). The CDR3 DNA is TGTGCCACCAGCACCGGTCGGCTAGCGGACCACTCCTACAATGAGCAGTTCTTC. Amino acid sequence: CATSTGRLADHSYNEQFF.

This clone was seen just once. The gene calls are TRBV28 and TRBJ2-6, with D hard to call. The CDR3 spans 17 residues. Trimming took off 4 bases at V and 0 bases at J, with 13 bases between the two ends. Germline CDR1 is MDHEN and CDR2 is SYDVKM. CDR3 amino acids: CASSSGNPPSGANVLTF. Written as DNA, the CDR3 is TGTGCCAGCAGTTCTGGTAATCCTCCCTCTGGGGCCAACGTCCTGACTTTC.

This sequence joins TRBV6-5 and TRBJ1-2; 7 bases are shared with TRBD1. Germline V CDR1 and CDR2: MNHEY, SVGAGI. The CDR3 covers 15 residues. With V trimmed by 6 bases and J by 7 bases, 14 bases remained unmatched. For the CDR3, the DNA is TGTGCCAGCAGACCTCCGACAGGGCAAGGCATTGGCTACACCTTC. Protein sequence: CASRPPTGQGIGYTF.

The rearrangement links TRBV27 to TRBJ1-3; 11 bases are shared with TRBD1. The CDR3 extends over 19 amino acids. Per germline, CDR1 MNHEY and CDR2 SMNVEV (reference sequence). The J segment lost 0 bases and the V segment lost 6 bases, leaving 13 bases of the junction unmatched. In DNA, the CDR3 is TGTGCCAGCAGGCGTACCGGGACAGGGGGGTCCTACTCTGGAAACACCATATATTTT. As protein: CASRRTGTGGSYSGNTIYF.

The rearrangement joins TRBV10-3 to TRBJ1-5, with TRBD1 matching over 8 bases. Germline V gene sequence: CDR1 ENHRY, CDR2 SYGVKD. The junction had 4 bases not matched to a gene; V was cut back by 0 bases and J by 0 bases. The CDR3 has 17 amino acids. CDR3 in DNA: TGTGCCATCAGTGAGTCTACAGGGGGGAGTAGCAATCAGCCCCAGCATTTT. Residues: CAISESTGGSSNQPQHF.

The chain's CDR3 is CAISEKGGTADTQYF. DNA of the CDR3: TGTGCCATCAGCGAGAAGGGCGGGACAGCAGATACGCAGTATTTT. This sequence joins TRBV10-3 and TRBJ2-3; a weak D match, TRBD1 (7 bases). From germline, CDR1 is ENHRY and CDR2 SYGVKD. Trimming removed 6 bases from V and 4 bases from J, with 17 bases in between. The CDR3 is 15 amino acids.

This chain joins TRBV7-2 and TRBJ2-2; D unresolved. The V gene's germline CDR1 is SGHTA and CDR2 FQGNSA. The CDR3 has 14 amino acids. V gave up 0 bases and J gave up 1 base, with 3 bases separating them. Here the CDR3 reads CASSLARNTGELFF. In DNA, the CDR3 is TGTGCCAGCAGCTTAGCGCGGAACACCGGGGAGCTGTTTTTT.

This clone was picked up a small number of times. This specimen includes other DNA sequences encoding the same CDR3. J is TRBJ1-1 and V is TRBV11-3; no firm D call. V lost 1 base, J lost 1 base, and 7 bases lay in between. The germline CDR1 and CDR2 sequences are SGHNT and YENEEA. CDR3 length equals 14 residues. As DNA, the CDR3 is TGTGCCAGCAGCTTAGGGGCCGGGAACACTGAAGCTTTCTTT. Translated, it gives CASSLGAGNTEAFF.

This clone appeared a single time. This sequence joins TRBV10-3 and TRBJ2-4; weak D call: TRBD2 (5 bases). V was shortened by 0 bases and J by 6 bases, with 12 bases between the two germline ends. This CDR3 is built from 15 residues. From germline, CDR1 is ENHRY and CDR2 SYGVKD. Written as DNA, the CDR3 is TGTGCCATCAGTGAGTCGACGGGGTGGGTAAACATTCAGTACTTC. Amino acid sequence: CAISESTGWVNIQYF.

To note about this clone: This sequence is one base from a far larger clone and is likely a read error. Additional DNA sequences in this sample encode the identical CDR3. The chain joins TRBV7-2 to TRBJ1-2; TRBD1 matches at 8 bases. V shed 5 bases and J 4 bases; nucleotides not matched to a gene: 3. CDR1 is SGHTA and CDR2 is FQGNSA in the germline V gene. There are 13 residues in the CDR3. The CDR3 loop is CASSPGQGYGYTF. In nucleotides, the CDR3 is TGTGCCAGCAGCCCCGGACAGGGCTATGGCTACACCTTC.

This clone was detected only a few times. This chain joins TRBV18 and TRBJ1-6; TRBD1 matches 7 bases. This CDR3 has 13 residues. Germline values: CDR1 KGHSH, CDR2 LQKENI. Trimming cost V 3 bases and J 11 bases; bases outside gene matches: 4. The CDR3 loop is CASSPTGDTPLHF. The CDR3 DNA sequence: TGTGCCAGCTCACCCACAGGGGACACACCCCTCCACTTT.

The CDR3 reads CASSSTITGGRRHEQFF. DNA for the CDR3: TGTGCCAGCAGTTCAACTATTACAGGGGGTCGCCGACATGAGCAGTTCTTC. The rearrangement joins TRBV28 to TRBJ2-1, with 8 nucleotides matching TRBD1. J was trimmed by 8 bases and V by 4 bases; bases with no gene match: 16. Germline V lookup: CDR1 MDHEN, CDR2 SYDVKM. The CDR3 is made up of 17 amino acids.

The chain employs TRBV10-3 and TRBJ2-7; 7 bases are shared with TRBD1. Per germline, CDR1 ENHRY and CDR2 SYGVKD. The CDR3 runs 14 residues. Trimming took 4 bases from V and 0 from J; bases not matched to a gene: 3. The CDR3, as DNA: TGTGCCATCAGTGTGGGGACAGCCTCCTACGAGCAGTACTTC. This translates into CAISVGTASYEQYF.

There are a few counts of this clone. V usage is TRBV6-5 and J usage is TRBJ2-7; maybe TRBD1 (5 bases). V gave up 7 bases and J gave up 2 bases, with 12 bases separating them. This CDR3 region has 13 residues. The V gene's germline CDR1 is MNHEY and CDR2 SVGAGI. The CDR3 reads CASTPQGTYEQYF. The CDR3 DNA sequence: TGTGCCAGCACCCCCCAGGGAACCTACGAGCAGTACTTC.